What follows are 5 T cell receptor beta chains derived from one specimen sequenced in a study of Ad26.COV2.S vaccination and SARS-CoV-2 variants. Assay: immunoSEQ multiplex PCR; the TCRdb copy retains only in-frame clones and omits some. The sample has 360,000 or so clones; roughly 84% are singletons. Treatment here: roughly 19 received Ad26.COV2.S at low or high dose, single or two shots; 5 received placebo; per-sample allocation not given. Sampling occurred on day 63 after the first vaccine or placebo injection. The sample in question was peripheral blood, obtained in a trial of Ad26.COV2.S vaccine versus placebo. The receptors derive from a person between 18 and 65 years old who received the Ad26.COV2.S COVID-19 vaccine or a placebo.

Here the CDR3 DNA reads TGTGCCAGCACCACGGGTAGAGGAGCTTTCTTT. Translation: CASTTGRGAFF. The chain employs TRBV12-3 or TRBV12-4 and TRBJ1-1; D gene unclear. V was clipped by 7 bases and J by 10 bases, with 13 bases between them. The CDR3 runs 11 residues.

This rearrangement joins TRBV11-1 to TRBJ2-4; tentative D call: TRBD1 (5 bases). Germline V CDR1 and CDR2: SGHAT, FQDESV (reference sequence). V gave up 1 base and J gave up 5 bases, with 12 bases separating them. There are 15 residues in the CDR3. The CDR3 DNA sequence: TGTGCCAGCAGCTTAGGGCAGGGTGGAGAAAACATTCAGTACTTC. It codes for CASSLGQGGENIQYF.

V and J are TRBV6-5 and TRBJ1-1; no clear D. The CDR3 length is 16 residues. The V end lost 2 bases, the J end lost 8 bases, and 21 bases lay between the germline ends. Germline CDR1 is MNHEY and CDR2 is SVGAGI. CDR3 protein: CASSYTLRGYLTEAFF. The DNA for the CDR3 is TGTGCCAGCAGTTACACCTTGCGGGGTTACCTTACGGAAGCTTTCTTT.

The V and J genes are TRBV5-1 and TRBJ1-2; perhaps TRBD1 as D (5 bases). From germline, CDR1 is SGHRS and CDR2 YFSETQ. V was clipped by 3 bases and J by 4 bases, with 16 bases between them. The CDR3 totals 15 residues. This CDR3 is CASSSRSDGGYGYTF. In DNA form, the CDR3 reads TGCGCCAGCAGCTCCAGGTCCGACGGGGGCTATGGCTACACCTTC.

This chain links TRBV6-2 or TRBV6-3 with TRBJ2-1; D is undetermined. CDR3 length equals 16 residues. Germline V gene sequence: CDR1 MNHEY, CDR2 SVGEGT. Trimming stripped 5 bases from V and 8 bases from J, with 22 bases between. DNA of the CDR3: TGTGCCAGCAGTACCGCAAGGTTTTGGGAAACAGATGAGCAGTTCTTC. Translation gives CASSTARFWETDEQFF.